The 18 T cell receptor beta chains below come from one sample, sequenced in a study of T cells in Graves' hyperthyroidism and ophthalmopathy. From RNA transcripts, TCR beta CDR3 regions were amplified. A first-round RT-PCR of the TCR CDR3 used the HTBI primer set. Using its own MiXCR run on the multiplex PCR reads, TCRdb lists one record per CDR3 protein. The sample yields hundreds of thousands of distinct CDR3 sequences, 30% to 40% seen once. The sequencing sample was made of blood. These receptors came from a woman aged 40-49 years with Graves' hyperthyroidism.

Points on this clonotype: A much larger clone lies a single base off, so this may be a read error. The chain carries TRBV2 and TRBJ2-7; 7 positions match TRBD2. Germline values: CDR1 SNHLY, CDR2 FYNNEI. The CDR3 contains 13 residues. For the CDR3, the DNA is TGTGCCGGCAGCGGGACCCTGGGCTACGAGCAGTACTTC. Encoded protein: CAGSGTLGYEQYF. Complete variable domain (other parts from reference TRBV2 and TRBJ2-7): EPEVTQTPSHQVTQMGQEVILRCVPISNHLYFYWYRQILGQKVEFLVSFYNNEISEKSEIFDDQFSVERPDGSNFTLKIRSTKLEDSAMYFCAGSGTLGYEQYFGPGTRLTVT.

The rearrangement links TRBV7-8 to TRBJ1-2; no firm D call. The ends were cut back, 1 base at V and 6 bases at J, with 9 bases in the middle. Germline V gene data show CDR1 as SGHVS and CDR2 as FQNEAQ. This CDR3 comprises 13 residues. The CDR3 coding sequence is TGTGCCAGCAGCTTAGGGAGGGCGGATGGCTACACCTTC. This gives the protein CASSLGRADGYTF.

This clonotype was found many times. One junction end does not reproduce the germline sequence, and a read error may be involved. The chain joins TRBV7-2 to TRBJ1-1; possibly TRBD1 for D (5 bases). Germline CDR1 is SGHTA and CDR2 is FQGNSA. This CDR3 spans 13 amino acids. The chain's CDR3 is CASSWTPNTEAFF. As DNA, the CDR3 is TGTGCCAGCAGCTGGACACCGAACACTGAAGCCTTCTTT.

This CDR3 reads CASSLGPETAYEQYF. The CDR3 nucleotides read TGTGCCAGCAGCCTTGGTCCAGAGACAGCCTACGAGCAGTACTTC. The chain has TRBV5-6 and TRBJ2-7; D perhaps matches TRBD1 (5 bases). Trimming took 4 bases from V and 2 from J, leaving 16 bases between them. The CDR3 runs to 15 residues. Germline CDR1 SGHDT, CDR2 YYEEEE.

The CDR3 DNA reads TGCGCCAGCAGCCAAAGGCCGTGGCAGATCAATCAGCCCCAGCATTTT. Translating gives CASSQRPWQINQPQHF. The chain couples TRBV4-3 to TRBJ1-5; D unclear. This CDR3 has 16 amino acids. In germline, CDR1 is LGHNA, CDR2 YSLEER. The V and J ends lost 2 bases and 3 bases respectively, with 14 bases between them.

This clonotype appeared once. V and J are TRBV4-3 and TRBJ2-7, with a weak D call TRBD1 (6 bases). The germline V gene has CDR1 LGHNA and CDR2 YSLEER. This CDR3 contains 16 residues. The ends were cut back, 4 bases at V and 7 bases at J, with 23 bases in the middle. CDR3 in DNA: TGCGCCAGCAGCCCTGGGGCCAGGGGAATGGTGGGAGAGCAGTACTTC. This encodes CASSPGARGMVGEQYF.

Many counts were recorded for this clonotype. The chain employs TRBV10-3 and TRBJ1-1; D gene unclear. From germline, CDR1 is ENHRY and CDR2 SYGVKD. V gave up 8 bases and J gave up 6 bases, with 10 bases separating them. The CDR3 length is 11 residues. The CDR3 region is CAIGEGAEAFF. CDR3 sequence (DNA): TGTGCCATCGGAGAGGGAGCTGAAGCTTTCTTT.

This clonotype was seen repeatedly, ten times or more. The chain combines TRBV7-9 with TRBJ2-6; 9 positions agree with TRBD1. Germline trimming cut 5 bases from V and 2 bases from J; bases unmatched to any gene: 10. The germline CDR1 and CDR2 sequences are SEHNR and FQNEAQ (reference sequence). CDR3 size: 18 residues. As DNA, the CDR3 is TGTGCCAGCAGCCCTTTGGACAGGGGACTGGCTGGGGCCAACGTCCTGACTTTC. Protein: CASSPLDRGLAGANVLTF.

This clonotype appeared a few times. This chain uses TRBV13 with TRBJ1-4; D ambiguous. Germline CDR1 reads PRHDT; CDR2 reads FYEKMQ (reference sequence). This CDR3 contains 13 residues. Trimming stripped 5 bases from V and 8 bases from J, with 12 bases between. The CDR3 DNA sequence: TGTGCCAGCAGCCATATTTTAGGAGAAAAACTGTTTTTT. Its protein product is CASSHILGEKLFF.

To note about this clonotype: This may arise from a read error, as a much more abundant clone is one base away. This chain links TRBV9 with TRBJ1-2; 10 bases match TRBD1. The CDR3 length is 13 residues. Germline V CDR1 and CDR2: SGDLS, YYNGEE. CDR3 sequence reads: CVSSVGQGDGYTF. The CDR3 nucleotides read TGTGTCAGCAGCGTAGGACAGGGGGATGGCTACACCTTC.

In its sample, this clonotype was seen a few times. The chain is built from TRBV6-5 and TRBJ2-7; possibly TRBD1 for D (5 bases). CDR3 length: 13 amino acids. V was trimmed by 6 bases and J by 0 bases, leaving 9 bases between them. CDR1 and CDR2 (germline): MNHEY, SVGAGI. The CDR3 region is CASRSTDSYEQYF. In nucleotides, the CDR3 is TGTGCCAGCAGGTCGACAGACTCCTACGAGCAGTACTTC.

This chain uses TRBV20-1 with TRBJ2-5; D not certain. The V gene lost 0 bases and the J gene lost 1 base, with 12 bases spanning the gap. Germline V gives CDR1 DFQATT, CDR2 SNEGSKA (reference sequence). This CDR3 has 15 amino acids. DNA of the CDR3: TGCAGTGCTAGAGATCCGCGAAGACCCCAAGAGACCCAGTACTTC. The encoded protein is CSARDPRRPQETQYF.

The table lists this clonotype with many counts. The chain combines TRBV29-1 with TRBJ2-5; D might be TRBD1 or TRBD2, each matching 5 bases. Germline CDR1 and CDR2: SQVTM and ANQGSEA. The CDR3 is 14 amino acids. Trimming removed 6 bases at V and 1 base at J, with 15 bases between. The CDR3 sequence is CSVLRRGGQETQYF. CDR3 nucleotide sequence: TGCAGCGTCCTCCGCCGGGGCGGCCAAGAGACCCAGTACTTC. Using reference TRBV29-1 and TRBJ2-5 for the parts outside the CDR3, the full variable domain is SAVISQKPSRDICQRGTSLTIQCQVDSQVTMMFWYRQQPGQSLTLIATANQGSEATYESGFVIDKFPISRPNLTFSTLTVSNMSPEDSSIYLCSVLRRGGQETQYFGPGTRLLVL.

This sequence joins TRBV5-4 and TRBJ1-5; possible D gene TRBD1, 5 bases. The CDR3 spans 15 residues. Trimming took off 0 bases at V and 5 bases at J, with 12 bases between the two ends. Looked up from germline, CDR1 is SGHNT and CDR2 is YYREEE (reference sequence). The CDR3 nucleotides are TGTGCCAGCAGCTTGGGGGGCACGAGCGATCAGCCCCAGCATTTT. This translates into CASSLGGTSDQPQHF.

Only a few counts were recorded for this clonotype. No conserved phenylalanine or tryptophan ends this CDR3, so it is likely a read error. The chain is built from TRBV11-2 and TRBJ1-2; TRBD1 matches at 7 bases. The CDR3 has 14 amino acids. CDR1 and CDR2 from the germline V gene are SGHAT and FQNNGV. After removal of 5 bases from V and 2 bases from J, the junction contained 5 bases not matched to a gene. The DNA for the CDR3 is TGTGCCAGCAGCGAGGGGACAGCGAACTATGGCTACACCCTC. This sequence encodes CASSEGTANYGYTL.

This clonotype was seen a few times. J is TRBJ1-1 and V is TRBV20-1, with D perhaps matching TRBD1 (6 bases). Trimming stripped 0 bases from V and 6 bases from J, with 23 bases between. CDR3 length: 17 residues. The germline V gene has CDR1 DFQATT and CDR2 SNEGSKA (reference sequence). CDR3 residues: CSARDRGRALPGAEAFF. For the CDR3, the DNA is TGCAGTGCTAGAGATCGGGGGCGCGCCCTACCGGGGGCTGAAGCTTTCTTT.

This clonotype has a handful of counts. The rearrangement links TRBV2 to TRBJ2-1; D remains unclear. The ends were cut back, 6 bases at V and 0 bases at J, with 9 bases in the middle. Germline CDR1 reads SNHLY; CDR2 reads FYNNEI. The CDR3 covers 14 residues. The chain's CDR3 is CASSPQSSYNEQFF. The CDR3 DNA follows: TGTGCCAGCAGCCCCCAGAGCTCCTACAATGAGCAGTTCTTC.

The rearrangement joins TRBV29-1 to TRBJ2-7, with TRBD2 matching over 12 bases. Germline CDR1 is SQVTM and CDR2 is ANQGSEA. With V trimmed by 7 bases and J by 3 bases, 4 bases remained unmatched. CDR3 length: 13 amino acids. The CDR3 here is CSGLAGGYYEQYF. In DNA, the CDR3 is TGCAGCGGCCTAGCGGGAGGGTACTACGAGCAGTACTTC.